The clone carrying this T cell receptor (beta chain) was found many times. TCRdb called the PCR reads again in MiXCR, with one record for every CDR3 protein. The sample records about 500,000 distinct CDR3 sequences, about a fifth being singletons. The CDR3 totals 18 residues. The germline V gene has CDR1 DFQATT and CDR2 SNEGSKA (reference sequence). V lost 0 bases, J lost 0 bases, and 9 bases stayed unmatched. The data are from a study of molecular identifiers for immune sequencing clone quantification. V is TRBV20-1 and J is TRBJ2-3, with 10 nucleotides matching TRBD2. The sample consisted of naive CD8+ T cells from blood, with Jurkat cell RNA spiked in. Subset given: FACS-sorted CD8+CD4-CCR7+CD45RA+ naive T cells. This sequence originates from a human donor in good health. Some libraries in this study had Jurkat cell RNA spiked in. CDR3 DNA: TGCAGTGCTAGAGATCAGAGACTAGCGGGCACAAGCACAGATACGCAGTATTTT. It is translated as CSARDQRLAGTSTDTQYF.